Presented here are 5 T cell receptor beta chains from one specimen sequenced in a study of cytomegalovirus exposure and HLA in healthy donors. The data were produced by immunoSEQ multiplex PCR, yet TCRdb's version contains in-frame clones alone and is incomplete. The profile shows under 200,000 clones, around 80% of them singletons. Sequenced: PBMCs. All receptors come from a woman in her thirties in good health and CMV-seronegative.

The chain employs TRBV5-1 and TRBJ2-7; TRBD1 agrees at 10 bases. Per the germline V gene, CDR1 is SGHRS and CDR2 is YFSETQ. Losses at the gene ends were 5 bases for V and 6 bases for J; bases not matched to a gene: 11. There are 15 residues in the CDR3. The CDR3 is CASSLGDRGFGEQYF. Written as DNA, the CDR3 is TGCGCCAGCAGTTTAGGGGACAGGGGATTTGGCGAGCAGTACTTC.

V is TRBV6-5 and J is TRBJ2-7; the match to TRBD1 covers 9 bases. This CDR3 spans 15 amino acids. Germline V gene sequence: CDR1 MNHEY, CDR2 SVGAGI. Trimming cost V 6 bases and J 5 bases; bases outside gene matches: 11. The CDR3 loop is CASRGPGQGGNEQYF. The CDR3 bases are TGTGCCAGCAGGGGCCCGGGACAGGGAGGCAACGAGCAGTACTTC.

The chain uses TRBV15 and TRBJ2-3, with 9 bases fitting TRBD2. Germline CDR1 LNHNV, CDR2 YYDKDF (reference sequence). This CDR3 region has 18 residues. V lost 0 bases, J lost 6 bases, and 13 bases stayed unmatched. The DNA for the CDR3 is TGTGCCACCAGCAGAGAGAGAGCGGGGGGTTTGGCATCGGATACGCAGTATTTT. Its translation: CATSRERAGGLASDTQYF.

The rearrangement links TRBV27 to TRBJ2-2; 15 bases line up with TRBD2. In germline, CDR1 is MNHEY, CDR2 SMNVEV (reference sequence). Unmatched junction bases numbered 5, after V lost 9 bases and J lost 9 bases. The CDR3 has 14 amino acids. CDR3 DNA: TGTGCCAGTGGACTAGCGGGGGGGCCGAGGGAGCTGTTTTTT. This gives the protein CASGLAGGPRELFF.

The rearrangement uses TRBV5-1 and TRBJ1-3, with TRBD1 as a possible D gene (5 bases). Trimming took off 2 bases at V and 0 bases at J, with 9 bases between the two ends. CDR3 length: 15 residues. CDR1 and CDR2 (germline): SGHRS, YFSETQ. DNA of the CDR3: TGCGCCAGCAGCTTCGACAGAAGCTCTGGAAACACCATATATTTT. The encoded protein is CASSFDRSSGNTIYF.